Presented here are 4 T cell receptor beta chains from one specimen sequenced in a study of blood T cell repertoires in COVID-19. Sequencing used immunoSEQ multiplex PCR; TCRdb keeps in-frame clones, though not all of them. Of roughly 120,000 clones detected, about 93% appear once; the ten largest clones hold approximately 2%. Sample: peripheral blood. The source of these receptors is a man aged 50 to 60 with COVID-19, enrolled during active disease.

The table lists this clone with a count of one. The rearrangement uses TRBV9 and TRBJ2-5; 11 nucleotides align to TRBD1. The CDR3 has 15 amino acids. Germline loops: CDR1 SGDLS, CDR2 YYNGEE. V lost 3 bases to trimming and J lost 4 bases; unmatched junction nucleotides: 5. CDR3 residues: CASSDTGTGGETQYF. DNA for the CDR3: TGTGCCAGCAGCGATACTGGGACAGGGGGAGAGACCCAGTACTTC.

The chain combines TRBV6-1 with TRBJ2-7, with 11 nucleotides matching TRBD2. Losses at the gene ends were 0 bases for V and 3 bases for J; bases not matched to a gene: 4. This CDR3 contains 16 residues. Germline CDR1 reads MNHNS; CDR2 reads SASEGT. In DNA form, the CDR3 reads TGTGCCAGCAGTGAAGCACTAGCGGGGGCTTACTACGAGCAGTACTTC. It translates to CASSEALAGAYYEQYF.

The chain combines TRBV6-5 with TRBJ1-2, with D perhaps TRBD1 (6 bases). Trimming removed 8 bases from V and 6 bases from J, with 19 bases in between. Germline loops: CDR1 MNHEY, CDR2 SVGAGI. The CDR3 spans 14 residues. CDR3 sequence (DNA): TGTGCCAGCTTAAACCAGGGGCGCCTCAATGGCTACACCTTC. Its translation: CASLNQGRLNGYTF.

This rearrangement joins TRBV19 to TRBJ2-1, with 7 bases lining up with TRBD1. CDR3 length equals 16 residues. Germline loops: CDR1 LNHDA, CDR2 SQIVND (reference sequence). Trimming took 5 bases from V and 8 from J; bases not matched to a gene: 15. For the CDR3, the DNA is TGTGCCAGTAGTGTCCGGGACAGCTATCAAGGGGATGAGCAGTTCTTC. Protein: CASSVRDSYQGDEQFF.